The rows below give T cell receptor beta chains drawn from one sample of a study of regulatory T cells in long-lasting Graves disease. TCRdb recomputed calls from the multiplex PCR reads with MiXCR, one row per CDR3 protein. This table has roughly 470,000 distinct CDR3 sequences, less than 25% appearing once. The sample in question was peripheral blood mononuclear cells (PBMCs), obtained when the disease was refractory, from a patient treated with antithyroid drugs. These receptors all come from a female donor with Graves disease. CDR3s leave out the opening cysteine and the closing phenylalanine or tryptophan. Where a row states a size, it is once, few, many or the class of an expanded clone; other rows omit it.

CDR3 protein | V gene | clone size | J gene
SAKGLHSYEQY | TRBV20-1 | - | TRBJ2-7
ASSLLGDPGELF | TRBV7-6 | few | TRBJ2-2
ASSQGFGGTQY | TRBV3-1 | many | TRBJ2-5
SVESRVPGELF | TRBV29-1 | - | TRBJ2-2
SVHLALSSYEQY | TRBV29-1 | many | TRBJ2-7
ASSVTGGELF | TRBV9 | - | TRBJ2-2
SSRDRGYEQY | TRBV20-1 | - | TRBJ2-7
ASSDGGQGTSQPQH | TRBV2 | many | TRBJ1-5
ASSGTDMSGELF | TRBV4-1 | - | TRBJ2-2
SASAPEQGGLEKLF | TRBV20-1 | - | TRBJ1-4
ASSPGQGTTYEQY | TRBV11-2 | many | TRBJ2-7
SAQTSAYEQY | TRBV20-1 | many | TRBJ2-7
ASRGEVTGELF | TRBV28 | - | TRBJ2-2
ASWGSGNPYEQY | TRBV2 | many | TRBJ2-7
ASSRDRGVQPQH | TRBV28 | many | TRBJ1-5
ASRRTADTEAF | TRBV5-1 | - | TRBJ1-1
SVDPVGTGNTIY | TRBV29-1 | - | TRBJ1-3
ASSLGLAGPQETQY | TRBV28 | many | TRBJ2-5
ASRDGGRTQY | TRBV19 | - | TRBJ2-3
ASSDETSGSIYEQY | TRBV6-4 | few | TRBJ2-7
ASSEDGNYGYT | TRBV6-1 | many | TRBJ1-2
ASSSLAQGDTRTDTQY | TRBV3-2 | - | TRBJ2-3
ASAVAGGSYNEQF | TRBV12-5 | - | TRBJ2-1
ASSLPRVPNGYT | TRBV7-2 | - | TRBJ1-2
ASRLTRSLDTQY | TRBV6-1 | - | TRBJ2-3
ASRDRTEAF | TRBV30 | many | TRBJ1-1
ASSLVDGSRNEQF | TRBV5-1 | - | TRBJ2-1
ASSYQDYEQY | TRBV6-2/TRBV6-3 | few | TRBJ2-7
ASRVAGGTGTQY | TRBV28 | once | TRBJ2-3
ASSVSSIVGTTDQETQY | TRBV9 | few | TRBJ2-5
ASSLVTDTQY | TRBV12-3/TRBV12-4 | many | TRBJ2-3
ALRDLLNPTNYGYT | TRBV19 | - | TRBJ1-2
ASSLGGSSLAKNIQY | TRBV5-8 | - | TRBJ2-4
ASSSRWTSGSRVSYNEQF | TRBV28 | once | TRBJ2-1
AISLTGGDSYEQY | TRBV10-3 | few | TRBJ2-7
ASSLATPYGYT | TRBV7-2 | many | TRBJ1-2
ASSPGFSDEQF | TRBV7-8 | many | TRBJ2-1
ASSLSGTNYGYT | TRBV27 | many | TRBJ1-2
SGQGIQMNTEAF | TRBV29-1 | - | TRBJ1-1
ASSSTGVGLAANTGELF | TRBV7-9 | - | TRBJ2-2
ASSFGLTFGAF | TRBV5-8 | - | TRBJ1-1
ASTLRGKSPNEQY | TRBV7-9 | few | TRBJ2-7
SVEGQGASWVNEQF | TRBV29-1 | - | TRBJ2-1